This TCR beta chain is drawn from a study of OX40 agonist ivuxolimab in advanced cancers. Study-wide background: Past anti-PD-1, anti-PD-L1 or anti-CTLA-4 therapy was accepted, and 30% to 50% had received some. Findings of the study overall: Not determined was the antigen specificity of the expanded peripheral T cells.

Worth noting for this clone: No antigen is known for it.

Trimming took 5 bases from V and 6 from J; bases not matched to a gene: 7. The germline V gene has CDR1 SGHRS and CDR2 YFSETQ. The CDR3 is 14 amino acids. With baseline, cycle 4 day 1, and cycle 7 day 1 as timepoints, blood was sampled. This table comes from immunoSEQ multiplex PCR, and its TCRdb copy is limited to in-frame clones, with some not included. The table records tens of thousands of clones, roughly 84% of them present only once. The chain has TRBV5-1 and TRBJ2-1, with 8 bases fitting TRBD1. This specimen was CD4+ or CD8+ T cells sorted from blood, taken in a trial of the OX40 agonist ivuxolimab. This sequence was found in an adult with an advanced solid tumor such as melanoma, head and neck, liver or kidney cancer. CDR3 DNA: TGCGCCAGCAGGGCCGAGACAGGGGTCAATGAGCAGTTCTTC. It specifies CASRAETGVNEQFF.